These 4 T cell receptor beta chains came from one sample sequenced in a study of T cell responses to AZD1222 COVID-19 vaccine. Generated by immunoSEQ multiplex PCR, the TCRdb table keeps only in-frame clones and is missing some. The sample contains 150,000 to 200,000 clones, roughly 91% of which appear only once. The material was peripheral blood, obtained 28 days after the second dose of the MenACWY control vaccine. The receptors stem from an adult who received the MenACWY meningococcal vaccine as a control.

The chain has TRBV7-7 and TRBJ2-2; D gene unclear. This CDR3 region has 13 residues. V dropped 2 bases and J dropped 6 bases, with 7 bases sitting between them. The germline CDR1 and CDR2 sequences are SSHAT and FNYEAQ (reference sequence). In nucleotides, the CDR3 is TGTGCCAGCAGCTTAAGAGTCTCCGGGGAGCTGTTTTTT. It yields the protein CASSLRVSGELFF.

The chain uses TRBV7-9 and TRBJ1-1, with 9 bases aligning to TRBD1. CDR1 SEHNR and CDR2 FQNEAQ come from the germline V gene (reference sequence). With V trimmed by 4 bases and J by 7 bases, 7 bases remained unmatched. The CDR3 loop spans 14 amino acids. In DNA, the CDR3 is TGTGCCAGCAGCTCGACAGGGGGAATGATTGAAGCTTTCTTT. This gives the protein CASSSTGGMIEAFF.

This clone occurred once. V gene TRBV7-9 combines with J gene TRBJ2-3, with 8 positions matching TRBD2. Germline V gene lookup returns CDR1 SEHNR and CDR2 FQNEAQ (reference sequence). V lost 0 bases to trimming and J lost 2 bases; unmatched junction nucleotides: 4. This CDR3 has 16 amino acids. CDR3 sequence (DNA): TGTGCCAGCAGCTTAGCCCTAGCGGGTCTCACAGATACGCAGTATTTT. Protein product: CASSLALAGLTDTQYF.

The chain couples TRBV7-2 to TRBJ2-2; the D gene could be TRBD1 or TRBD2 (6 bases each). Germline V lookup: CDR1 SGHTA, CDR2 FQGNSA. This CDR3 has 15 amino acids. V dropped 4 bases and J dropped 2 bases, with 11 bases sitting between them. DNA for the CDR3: TGTGCCAGCAGCTGGGGGGCCACCAACACCGGGGAGCTGTTTTTT. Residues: CASSWGATNTGELFF.